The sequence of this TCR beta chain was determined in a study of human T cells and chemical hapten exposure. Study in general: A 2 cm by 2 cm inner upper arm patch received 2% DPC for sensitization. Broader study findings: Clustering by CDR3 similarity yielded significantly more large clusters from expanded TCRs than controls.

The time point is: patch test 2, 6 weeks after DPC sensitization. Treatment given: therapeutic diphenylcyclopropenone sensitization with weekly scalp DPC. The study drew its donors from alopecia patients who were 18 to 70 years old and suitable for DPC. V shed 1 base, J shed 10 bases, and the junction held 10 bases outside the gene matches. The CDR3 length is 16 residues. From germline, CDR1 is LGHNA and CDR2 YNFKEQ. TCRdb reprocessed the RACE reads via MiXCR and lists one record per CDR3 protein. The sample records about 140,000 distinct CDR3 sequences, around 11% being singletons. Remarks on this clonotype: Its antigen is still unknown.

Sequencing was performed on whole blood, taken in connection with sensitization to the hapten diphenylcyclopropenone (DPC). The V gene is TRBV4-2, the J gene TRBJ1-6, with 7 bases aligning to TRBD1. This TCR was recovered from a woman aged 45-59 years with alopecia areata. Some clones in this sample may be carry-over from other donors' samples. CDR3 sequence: CASSQASTGRESPLHF. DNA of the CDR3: TGTGCCAGCAGCCAAGCCTCGACAGGGAGGGAGTCACCCCTCCACTTT.